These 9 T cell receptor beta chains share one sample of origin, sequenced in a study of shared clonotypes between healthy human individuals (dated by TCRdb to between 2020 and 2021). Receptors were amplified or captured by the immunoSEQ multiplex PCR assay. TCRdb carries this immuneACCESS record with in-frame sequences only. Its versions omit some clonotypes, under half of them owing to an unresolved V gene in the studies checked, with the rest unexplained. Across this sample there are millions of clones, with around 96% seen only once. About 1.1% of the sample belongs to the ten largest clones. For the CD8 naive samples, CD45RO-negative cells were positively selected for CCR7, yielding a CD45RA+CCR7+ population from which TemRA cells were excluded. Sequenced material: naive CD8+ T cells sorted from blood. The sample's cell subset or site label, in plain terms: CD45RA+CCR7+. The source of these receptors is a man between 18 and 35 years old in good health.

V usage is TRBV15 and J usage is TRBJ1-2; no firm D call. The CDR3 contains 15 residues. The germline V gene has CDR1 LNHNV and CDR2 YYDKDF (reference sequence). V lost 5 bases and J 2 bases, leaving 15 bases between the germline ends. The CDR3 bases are TGTGCCACCAGCCATGACGGTGGCAGCAACTATGGCTACACCTTC. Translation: CATSHDGGSNYGYTF.

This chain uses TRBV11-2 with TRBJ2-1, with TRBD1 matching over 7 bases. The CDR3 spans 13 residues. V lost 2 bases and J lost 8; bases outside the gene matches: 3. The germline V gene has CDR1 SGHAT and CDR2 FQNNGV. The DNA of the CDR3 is TGTGCCAGCAGCTTATACAGGGGTTATGAGCAGTTCTTC. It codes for CASSLYRGYEQFF.

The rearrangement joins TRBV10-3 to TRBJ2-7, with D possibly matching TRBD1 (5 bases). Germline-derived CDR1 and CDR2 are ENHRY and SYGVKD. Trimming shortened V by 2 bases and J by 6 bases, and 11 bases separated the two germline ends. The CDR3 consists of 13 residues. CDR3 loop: CAISEPAGREQYF. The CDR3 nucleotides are TGTGCCATCAGTGAGCCGGCAGGGCGCGAGCAGTACTTC.

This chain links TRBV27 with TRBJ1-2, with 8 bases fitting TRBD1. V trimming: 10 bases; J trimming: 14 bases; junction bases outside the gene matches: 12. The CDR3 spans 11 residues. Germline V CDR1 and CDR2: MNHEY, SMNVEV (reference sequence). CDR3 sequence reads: CATRTGLTWTF. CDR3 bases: TGTGCCACCCGGACAGGGCTGACTTGGACCTTC.

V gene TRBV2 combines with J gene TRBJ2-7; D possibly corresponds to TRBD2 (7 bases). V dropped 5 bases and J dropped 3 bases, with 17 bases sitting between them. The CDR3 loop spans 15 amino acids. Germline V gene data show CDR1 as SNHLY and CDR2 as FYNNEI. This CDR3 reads CASSPDSGGSYEQYF. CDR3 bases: TGTGCCAGCAGTCCTGATTCGGGGGGCAGCTACGAGCAGTACTTC.

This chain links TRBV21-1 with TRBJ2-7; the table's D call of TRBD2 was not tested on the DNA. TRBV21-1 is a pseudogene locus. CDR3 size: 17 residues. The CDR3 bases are TGTGCCAGCAGCGGACTCCCGACTAGCGGGGGGGCTAACGAGCAGTACTTC. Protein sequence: CASSGLPTSGGANEQYF.

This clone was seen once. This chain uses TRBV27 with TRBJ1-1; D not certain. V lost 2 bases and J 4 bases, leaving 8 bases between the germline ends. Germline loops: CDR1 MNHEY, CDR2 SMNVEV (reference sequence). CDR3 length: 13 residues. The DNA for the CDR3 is TGTGCCAGCAGTTTAGGTGTCTCCACTGAAGCTTTCTTT. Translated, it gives CASSLGVSTEAFF.

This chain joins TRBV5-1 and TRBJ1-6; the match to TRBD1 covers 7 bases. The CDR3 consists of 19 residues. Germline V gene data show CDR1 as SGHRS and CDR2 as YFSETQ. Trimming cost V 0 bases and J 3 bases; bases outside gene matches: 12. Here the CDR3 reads CASSLVGTEELVYNSPLHF. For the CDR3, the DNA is TGCGCCAGCAGCTTGGTGGGGACAGAAGAACTCGTCTATAATTCACCCCTCCACTTT.

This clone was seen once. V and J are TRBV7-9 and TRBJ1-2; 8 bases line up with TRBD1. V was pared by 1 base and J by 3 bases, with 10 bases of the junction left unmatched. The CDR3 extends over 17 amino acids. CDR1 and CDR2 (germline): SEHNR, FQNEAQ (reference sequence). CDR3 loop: CASSLGATGGGHYGYTF. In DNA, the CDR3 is TGTGCCAGCAGCTTAGGGGCAACAGGGGGAGGTCACTATGGCTACACCTTC.